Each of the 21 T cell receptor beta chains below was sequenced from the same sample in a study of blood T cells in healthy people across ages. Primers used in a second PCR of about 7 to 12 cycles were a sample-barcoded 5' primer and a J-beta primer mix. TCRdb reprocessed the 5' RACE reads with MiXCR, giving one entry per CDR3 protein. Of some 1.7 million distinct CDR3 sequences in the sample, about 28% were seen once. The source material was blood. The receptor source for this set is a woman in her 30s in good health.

The CDR3 region is CASSLTSPPQYF. CDR3 sequence (DNA): TGTGCCAGCAGTTTGACTTCCCCACCGCAGTATTTT. This chain links TRBV12-3 or TRBV12-4 with TRBJ2-3, with D hard to call. The CDR3 spans 12 residues. V lost 3 bases and J 10 bases, leaving 11 bases between the germline ends.

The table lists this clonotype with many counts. This CDR3 reads CASSLSRLWEGREETQYF. CDR3 nucleotides: TGTGCCAGCAGCTTATCCCGGCTGTGGGAAGGGAGGGAAGAGACCCAGTACTTC. J is TRBJ2-5 and V is TRBV7-2; 7 positions agree with TRBD2. Germline V gene sequence: CDR1 SGHTA, CDR2 FQGNSA. CDR3 length: 18 amino acids. Germline trimming cut 2 bases from V and 3 bases from J; bases unmatched to any gene: 15.

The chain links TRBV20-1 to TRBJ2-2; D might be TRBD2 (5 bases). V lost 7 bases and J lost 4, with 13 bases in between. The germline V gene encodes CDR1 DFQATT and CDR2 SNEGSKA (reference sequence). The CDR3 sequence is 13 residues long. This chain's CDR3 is CSVPYRGTGELFF. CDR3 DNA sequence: TGCAGTGTCCCATATCGGGGCACCGGGGAGCTGTTTTTT.

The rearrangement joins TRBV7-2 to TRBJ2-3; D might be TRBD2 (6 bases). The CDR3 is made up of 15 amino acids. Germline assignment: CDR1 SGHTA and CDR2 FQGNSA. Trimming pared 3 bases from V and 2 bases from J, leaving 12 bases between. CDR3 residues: CASSLMGLYTDTQYF. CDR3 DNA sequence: TGTGCCAGCAGCTTGATGGGACTTTACACAGATACGCAGTATTTT.

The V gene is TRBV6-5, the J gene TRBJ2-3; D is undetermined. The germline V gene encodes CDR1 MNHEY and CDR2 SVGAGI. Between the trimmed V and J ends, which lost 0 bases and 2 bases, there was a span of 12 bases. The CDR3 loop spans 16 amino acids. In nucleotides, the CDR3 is TGTGCCAGCAGTTACTCGGGCCAGCCCCTCACAGATACGCAGTATTTT. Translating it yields CASSYSGQPLTDTQYF.

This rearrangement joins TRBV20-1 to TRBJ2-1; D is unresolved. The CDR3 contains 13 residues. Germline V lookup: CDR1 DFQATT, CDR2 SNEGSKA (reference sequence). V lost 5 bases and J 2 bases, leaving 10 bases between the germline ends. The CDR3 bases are TGCAGTGCTCCGTATAGTGCCTACAATGAGCAGTTCTTC. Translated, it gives CSAPYSAYNEQFF.

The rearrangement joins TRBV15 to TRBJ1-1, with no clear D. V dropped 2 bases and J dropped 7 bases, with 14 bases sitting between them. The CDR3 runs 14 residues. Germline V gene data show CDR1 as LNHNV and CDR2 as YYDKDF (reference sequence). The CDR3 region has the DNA TGTGCCACCAGCAGAAATCCTGCGTCAAATGAAGCTTTCTTT. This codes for CATSRNPASNEAFF.

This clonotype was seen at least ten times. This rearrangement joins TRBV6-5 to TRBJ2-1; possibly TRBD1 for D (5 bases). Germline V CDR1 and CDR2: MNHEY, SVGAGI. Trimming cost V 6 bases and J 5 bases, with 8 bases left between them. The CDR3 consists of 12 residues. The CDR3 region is CASRGDNNEQFF. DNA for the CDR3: TGTGCCAGCAGAGGGGATAACAATGAGCAGTTCTTC.

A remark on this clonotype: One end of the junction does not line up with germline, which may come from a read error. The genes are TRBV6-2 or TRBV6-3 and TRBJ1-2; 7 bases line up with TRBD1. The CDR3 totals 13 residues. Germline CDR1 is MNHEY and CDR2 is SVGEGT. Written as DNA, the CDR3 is TGTGTCAGCAGTTACTCGAAGGGGGCGGGCTACACCTTC. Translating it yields CVSSYSKGAGYTF.

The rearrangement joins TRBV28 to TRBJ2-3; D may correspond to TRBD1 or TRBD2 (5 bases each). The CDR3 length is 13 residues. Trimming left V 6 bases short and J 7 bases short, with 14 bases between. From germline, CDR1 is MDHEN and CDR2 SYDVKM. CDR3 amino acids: CASSAQGPHTQYF. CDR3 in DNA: TGTGCCAGCAGCGCCCAGGGACCCCATACGCAGTATTTT. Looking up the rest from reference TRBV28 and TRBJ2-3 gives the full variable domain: DVKVTQSSRYLVKRTGEKVFLECVQDMDHENMFWYRQDPGLGLRLIYFSYDVKMKEKGDIPEGYSVSREKKERFSLILESASTNQTSMYLCASSAQGPHTQYFGPGTRLTVL.

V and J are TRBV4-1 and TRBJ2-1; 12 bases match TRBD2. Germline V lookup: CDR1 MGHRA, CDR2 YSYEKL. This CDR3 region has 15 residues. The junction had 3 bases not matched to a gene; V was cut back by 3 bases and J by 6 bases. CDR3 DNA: TGCGCCAGCAGCCAGCTAGCGGGAGGGTTCAATGAGCAGTTCTTC. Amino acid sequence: CASSQLAGGFNEQFF.

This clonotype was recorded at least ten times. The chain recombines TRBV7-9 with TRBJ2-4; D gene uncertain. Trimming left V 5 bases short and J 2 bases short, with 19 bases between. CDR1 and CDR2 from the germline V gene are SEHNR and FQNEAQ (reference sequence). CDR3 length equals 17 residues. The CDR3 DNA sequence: TGTGCCAGCAGCGAAGAAGGGTTCGCCTATCCCAAAAACATTCAGTACTTC. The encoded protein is CASSEEGFAYPKNIQYF. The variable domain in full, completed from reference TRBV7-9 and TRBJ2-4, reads DTGVSQNPRHKITKRGQNVTFRCDPISEHNRLYWYRQTLGQGPEFLTYFQNEAQLEKSRLLSDRFSAERPKGSFSTLEIQRTEQGDSAMYLCASSEEGFAYPKNIQYFGAGTRLSVL.

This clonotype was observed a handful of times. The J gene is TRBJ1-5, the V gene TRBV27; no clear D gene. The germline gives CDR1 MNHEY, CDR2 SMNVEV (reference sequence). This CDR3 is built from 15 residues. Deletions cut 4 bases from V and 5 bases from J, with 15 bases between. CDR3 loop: CASSSSLDGYQPQHF. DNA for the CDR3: TGTGCCAGCAGTTCCTCTCTAGATGGATATCAGCCCCAGCATTTT.

For the CDR3, the DNA is TGCAGCGGGCGGATGACAGGGGGGAACACCGGGGAGCTGTTTTTT. Protein sequence: CSGRMTGGNTGELFF. The chain joins TRBV29-1 to TRBJ2-2, with 9 positions matching TRBD1. Germline CDR1 and CDR2: SQVTM and ANQGSEA. V lost 7 bases to trimming and J lost 1 base; unmatched junction nucleotides: 7. The CDR3 extends over 15 amino acids.

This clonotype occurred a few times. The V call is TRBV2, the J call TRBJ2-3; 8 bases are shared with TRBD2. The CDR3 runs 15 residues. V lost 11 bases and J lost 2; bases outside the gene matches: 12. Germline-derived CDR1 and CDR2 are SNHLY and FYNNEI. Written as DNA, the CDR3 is TGTGCCGGCGGGGTGGCGGGAGGTTTCACAGATACGCAGTATTTT. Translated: CAGGVAGGFTDTQYF.

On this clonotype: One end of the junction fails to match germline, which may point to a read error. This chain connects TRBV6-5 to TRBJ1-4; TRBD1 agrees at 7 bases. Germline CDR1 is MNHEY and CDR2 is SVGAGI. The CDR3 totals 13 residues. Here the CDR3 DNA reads TGTACCAGCAGTTACAGGGGCATGAGAAAACTGTTTTTT. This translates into CTSSYRGMRKLFF.

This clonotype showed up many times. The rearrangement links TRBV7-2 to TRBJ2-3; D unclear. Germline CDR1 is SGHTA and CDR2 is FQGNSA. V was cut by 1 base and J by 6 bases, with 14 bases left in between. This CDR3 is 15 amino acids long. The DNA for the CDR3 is TGTGCCAGCAGCTTAGGTGGCTTGGCTACCGATACGCAGTATTTT. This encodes CASSLGGLATDTQYF.

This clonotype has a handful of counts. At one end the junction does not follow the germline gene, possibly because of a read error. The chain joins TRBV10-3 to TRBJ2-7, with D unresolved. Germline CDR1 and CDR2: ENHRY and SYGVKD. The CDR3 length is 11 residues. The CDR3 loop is CTISDRYEQYF. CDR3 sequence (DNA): TGTACCATCAGTGACCGATACGAGCAGTACTTC.

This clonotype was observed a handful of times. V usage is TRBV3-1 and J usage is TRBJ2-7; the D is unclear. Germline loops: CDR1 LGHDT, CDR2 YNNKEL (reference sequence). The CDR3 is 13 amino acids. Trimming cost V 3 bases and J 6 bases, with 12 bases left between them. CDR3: CASSHDEDSEQYF. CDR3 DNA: TGTGCCAGCAGCCACGACGAAGACTCCGAGCAGTACTTC.

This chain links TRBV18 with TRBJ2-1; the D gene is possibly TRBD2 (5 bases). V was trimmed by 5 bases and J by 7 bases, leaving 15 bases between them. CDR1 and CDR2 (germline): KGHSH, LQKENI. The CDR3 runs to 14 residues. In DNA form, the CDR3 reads TGTGCCAGCTCAGGAGGAGCCTACCGGAATGAGCAGTTCTTC. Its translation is CASSGGAYRNEQFF.

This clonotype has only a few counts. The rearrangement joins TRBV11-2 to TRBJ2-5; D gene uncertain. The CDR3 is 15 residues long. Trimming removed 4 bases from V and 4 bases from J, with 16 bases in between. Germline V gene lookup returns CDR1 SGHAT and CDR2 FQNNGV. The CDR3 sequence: CASSSLDGVGETQYF. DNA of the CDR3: TGTGCCAGCAGCTCCTTGGACGGCGTCGGAGAGACCCAGTACTTC.